This TCR beta chain was obtained from a study of CXCR3-negative and CXCR3-positive naive CD8 T cells (dated by TCRdb to between 2018 and 2021). Study-wide context: In total, 130 million to 150 million TRB reads were obtained, corresponding to roughly 1.5 +/- 0.3 million reads per library. TRBV-TRBJ cluster analysis included naive subsets from five or six donors and memory cells from 3 donors. Diversity and physicochemical repertoire analyses covered eleven to twelve donors pooled from two independent experiments.

Sequenced on a NextSeq 550. The Human TCR Profiling Kit (MiLaboratory) was used to prepare UMI-labeled 5' RACE TRB cDNA libraries. The full amount of extracted RNA was used for cDNA synthesis, and the full amount of resulting cDNA was used for PCR amplification. Libraries were prepared in parallel using an identical number of PCR cycles. In the authors' own workflow: With a requirement of at least two reads per UMI, MIGEC and MiXCR extracted about 48,000 +/- 9,800 unique UMI-labeled TRB cDNA molecules per library. An average of roughly 40,000 +/- 10,000 functional in-frame TRB CDR3 nucleotide clonotypes without stop codons was found per library. After downsampling to 5000 UMI-labeled TRB molecules per sample, diversity metrics, including normalized Shannon-Wiener and Chao1, were computed in VDJtools. For the central five CDR3 residues, VDJtools calculated physicochemical properties weighted by clonotype size, namely interaction energy, strength, volume and Kidera factor 4. TCRdb reprocessed the reads and provides one entry for every CDR3 protein sequence; no DNA is given. The V and J calls shown here were made by TCRdb, not taken from the authors' results. The sample's table lists a count of 45,000 to 75,000 distinct CDR3 sequences. About 0.43% of the sample lies in the top ten.

For each CD8+ T cell subset, flow sorting was done in triplicate, and about 300,000 cells per subset went directly into RLT lysis buffer. Naive CD8+ T cells were defined stringently as CD45RO-CCR7+CD27+CD95- to exclude memory contaminants. Peripheral blood mononuclear cells were isolated from buffy coats by standard density gradient centrifugation. A FACSAria III was used to flow-sort naive CXCR3-negative and CXCR3-positive CD8+ T cells. Total RNA was extracted from sorted cells with an RNeasy Mini Kit. In the case of this clonotype: The clone's antigen remains unknown.

From the germline V gene, CDR1 is MNHEY and CDR2 is SVGEGT. Measured from the cysteine to the phenylalanine, the CDR3 is 14 residues long. The protein alone is recorded here. Broader findings and caveats from the paper: TRB CDR3s from CXCR3-positive naive cells showed higher hydrophobicity (lower Kidera factor 4), lower energy, and higher strength and volume indices than CXCR3-negative naive cells. Both naive subsets had comparably high repertoire diversity, while memory CD8+ T cells had much lower repertoire diversity. Surface CD5, linked to self-reactivity in mice, was comparable between naive subsets; TCR interaction strength was therefore also inferred from TRB CDR3 physicochemical properties. Freshly isolated PBMCs were used for most assays because CXCR3 expression went down partially after cryopreservation. TRBV-TRBJ usage was similar between naive CXCR3-negative and CXCR3-positive cells from the same donor, while memory cells showed distinct patterns.

Sequencing was done on a sample of naive CXCR3- CD8+ T cells from blood. Explained via the paper, the cell subset or site label denotes: CD45RO-CCR7+CD27+CD95- naive CD8+ T cells lacking CXCR3 (TNR3-). The V and J genes are TRBV6-2 or TRBV6-3 and TRBJ2-7; as DNA is missing, the TRBD2 call by TCRdb cannot be tested. The TCR originated in a human donor in good health. Some clones in this sample may be carry-over from other donors' samples. The CDR3 region: CASSHGTSGYEQYF.